This TCR beta chain was found in a study of CD8+ T cells in alopecia areata. As to this clone: Its target is unknown.

The treatment was: oral pan-JAK inhibitor, 5-10 mg twice daily. Those with alopecia areata gave lesional scalp punch biopsies and peripheral blood. cDNA prepared by RNA extraction and subsequent reverse transcription served as the template for sequencing. Generated by immunoSEQ multiplex PCR, the TCRdb table keeps only in-frame clones and is missing some. This sample has around 170,000 clones, with approximately 50% found just once. Findings and caveats of the study: Compared with normal scalp, lesional scalp had higher clonality and more expanded CD8+ clones. Tofacitinib significantly reduced both scalp clonality and expanded CD8+ clones among the top 100. Sequence data from scalp samples additionally include resident alphabeta T cells of normal skin.

V was clipped by 0 bases and J by 9 bases, with 13 bases between them. This CDR3 is 14 amino acids long. Germline CDR1 LNHDA, CDR2 SQIVND (reference sequence). This chain joins TRBV19 and TRBJ2-3, with D unresolved. The origin of this receptor is a human donor with alopecia areata. Sequencing was performed on CD8+ T cells sorted from blood, taken at week 52, from a patient treated with tofacitinib. CDR3 sequence (DNA): TGTGCCAGTAGTATAGATGCAGCAATGCGGACGCAGTATTTT. It encodes CASSIDAAMRTQYF. Full variable domain (rest looked up from reference TRBV19 and TRBJ2-3): DGGITQSPKYLFRKEGQNVTLSCEQNLNHDAMYWYRQDPGQGLRLIYYSQIVNDFQKGDIAEGYSVSREKKESFPLTVTSAQKNPTAFYLCASSIDAAMRTQYFGPGTRLTVL.